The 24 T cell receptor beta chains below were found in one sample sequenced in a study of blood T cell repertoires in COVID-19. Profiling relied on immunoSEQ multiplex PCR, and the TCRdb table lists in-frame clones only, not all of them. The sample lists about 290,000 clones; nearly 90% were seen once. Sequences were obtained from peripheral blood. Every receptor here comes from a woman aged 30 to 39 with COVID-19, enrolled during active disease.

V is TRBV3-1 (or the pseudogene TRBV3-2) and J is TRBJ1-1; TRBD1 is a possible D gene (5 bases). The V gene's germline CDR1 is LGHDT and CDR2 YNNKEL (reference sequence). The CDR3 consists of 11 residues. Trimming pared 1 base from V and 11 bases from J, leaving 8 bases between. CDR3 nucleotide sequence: TGTGCCAGCAGCCAAGGTGGACATGCTTTCTTT. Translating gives CASSQGGHAFF.

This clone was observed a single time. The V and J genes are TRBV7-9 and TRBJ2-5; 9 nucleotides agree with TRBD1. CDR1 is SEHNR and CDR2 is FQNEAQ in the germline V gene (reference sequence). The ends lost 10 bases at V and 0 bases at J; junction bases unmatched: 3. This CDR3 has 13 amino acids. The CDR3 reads CAITGGYQETQYF. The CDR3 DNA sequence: TGTGCCATCACAGGGGGCTACCAAGAGACCCAGTACTTC.

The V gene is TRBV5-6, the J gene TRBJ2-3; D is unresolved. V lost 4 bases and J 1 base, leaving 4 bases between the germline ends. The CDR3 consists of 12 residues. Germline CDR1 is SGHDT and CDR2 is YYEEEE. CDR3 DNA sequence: TGTGCCAGCAGCGCGGGCACAGATACGCAGTATTTT. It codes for CASSAGTDTQYF.

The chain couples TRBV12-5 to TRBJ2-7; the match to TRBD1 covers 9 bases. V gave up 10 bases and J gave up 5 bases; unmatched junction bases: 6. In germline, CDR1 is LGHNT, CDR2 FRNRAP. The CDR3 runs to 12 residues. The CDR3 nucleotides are TGTGCTAACGGGACAGGGACCCACGAGCAGTACTTC. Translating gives CANGTGTHEQYF.

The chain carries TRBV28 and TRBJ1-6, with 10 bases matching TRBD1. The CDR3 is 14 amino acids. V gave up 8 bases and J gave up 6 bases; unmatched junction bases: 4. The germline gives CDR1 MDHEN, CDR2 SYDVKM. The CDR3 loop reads CASWGQGINSPLHF. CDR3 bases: TGTGCCAGCTGGGGACAGGGGATTAATTCACCCCTCCACTTT.

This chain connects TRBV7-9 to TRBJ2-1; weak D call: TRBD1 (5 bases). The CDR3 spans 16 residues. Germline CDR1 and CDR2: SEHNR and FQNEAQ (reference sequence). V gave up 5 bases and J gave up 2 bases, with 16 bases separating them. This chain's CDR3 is CASSPAQGETYNEQFF. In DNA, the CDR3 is TGTGCCAGCAGCCCCGCCCAGGGTGAGACCTACAATGAGCAGTTCTTC.

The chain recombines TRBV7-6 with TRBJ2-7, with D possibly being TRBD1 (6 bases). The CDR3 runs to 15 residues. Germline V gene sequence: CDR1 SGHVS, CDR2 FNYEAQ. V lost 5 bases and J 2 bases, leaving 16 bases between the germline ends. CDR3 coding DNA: TGTGCCAGCAGCCTTTCGACAGGACTCGCCTACGAGCAGTACTTC. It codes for CASSLSTGLAYEQYF.

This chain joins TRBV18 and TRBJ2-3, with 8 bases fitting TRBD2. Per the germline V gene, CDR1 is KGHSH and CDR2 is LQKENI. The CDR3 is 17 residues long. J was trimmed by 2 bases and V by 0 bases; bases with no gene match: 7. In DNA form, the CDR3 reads TGTGCCAGCTCACCACCTGCTCGGGGGGGATACACAGATACGCAGTATTTT. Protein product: CASSPPARGGYTDTQYF.

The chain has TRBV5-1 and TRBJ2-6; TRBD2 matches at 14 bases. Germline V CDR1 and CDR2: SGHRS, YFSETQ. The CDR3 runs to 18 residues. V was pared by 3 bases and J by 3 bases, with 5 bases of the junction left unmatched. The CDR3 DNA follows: TGCGCCAGCAGCTCGGGACTAGCGGGGGACGGTGGGGCCAACGTCCTGACTTTC. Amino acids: CASSSGLAGDGGANVLTF.

The CDR3 protein is CASSSNPSGGGLNEQFF. The CDR3 bases are TGCGCCAGCAGCTCCAACCCCTCTGGCGGGGGCCTCAATGAGCAGTTCTTC. This chain uses TRBV5-1 with TRBJ2-1; TRBD2 might be the D (7 bases). The CDR3 runs to 17 residues. Deletions cut 3 bases from V and 6 bases from J, with 22 bases between. CDR1 SGHRS and CDR2 YFSETQ come from the germline V gene.

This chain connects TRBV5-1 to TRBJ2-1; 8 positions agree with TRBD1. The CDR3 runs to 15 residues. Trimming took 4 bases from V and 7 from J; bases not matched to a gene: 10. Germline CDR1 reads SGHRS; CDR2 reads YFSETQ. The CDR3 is CASSRNRGVQNEQFF. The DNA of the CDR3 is TGCGCCAGCAGCCGGAACAGGGGGGTACAGAATGAGCAGTTCTTC.

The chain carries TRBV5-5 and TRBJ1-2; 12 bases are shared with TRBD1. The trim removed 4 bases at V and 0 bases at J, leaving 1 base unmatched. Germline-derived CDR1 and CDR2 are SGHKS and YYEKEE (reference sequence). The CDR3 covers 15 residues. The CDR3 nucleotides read TGTGCCAGCAGCGGGACAGGGGGCACTAACTATGGCTACACCTTC. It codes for CASSGTGGTNYGYTF.

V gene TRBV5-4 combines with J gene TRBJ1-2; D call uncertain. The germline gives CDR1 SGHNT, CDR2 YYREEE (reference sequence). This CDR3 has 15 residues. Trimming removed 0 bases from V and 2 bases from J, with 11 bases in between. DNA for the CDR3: TGTGCCAGCAGCTTGGATGGCAGAAAAAACTATGGCTACACCTTC. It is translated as CASSLDGRKNYGYTF.

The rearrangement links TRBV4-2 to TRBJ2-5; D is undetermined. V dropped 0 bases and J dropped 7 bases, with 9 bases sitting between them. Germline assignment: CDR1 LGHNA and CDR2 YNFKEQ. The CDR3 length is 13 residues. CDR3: CASSQERVSTQYF. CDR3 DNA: TGTGCCAGCAGCCAAGAGCGCGTCTCGACCCAGTACTTC.

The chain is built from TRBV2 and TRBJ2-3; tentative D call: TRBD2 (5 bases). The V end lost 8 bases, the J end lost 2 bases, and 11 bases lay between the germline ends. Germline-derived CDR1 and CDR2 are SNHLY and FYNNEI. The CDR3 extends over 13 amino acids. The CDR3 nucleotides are TGTGCCAGCGAGGGATTTTTCACAGATACGCAGTATTTT. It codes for CASEGFFTDTQYF.

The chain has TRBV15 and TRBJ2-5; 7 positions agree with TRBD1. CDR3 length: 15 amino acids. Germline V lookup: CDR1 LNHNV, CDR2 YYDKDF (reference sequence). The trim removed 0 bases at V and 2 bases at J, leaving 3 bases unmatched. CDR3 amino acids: CATSRDKGQQETQYF. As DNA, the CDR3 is TGTGCCACCAGCAGAGATAAGGGACAGCAAGAGACCCAGTACTTC.

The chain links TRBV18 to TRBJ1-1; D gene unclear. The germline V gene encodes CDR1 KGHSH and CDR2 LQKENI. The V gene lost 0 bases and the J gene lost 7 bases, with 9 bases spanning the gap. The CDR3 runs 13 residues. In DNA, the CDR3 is TGTGCCAGCTCACCACCTCTCTACAGTGAAGCTTTCTTT. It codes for CASSPPLYSEAFF. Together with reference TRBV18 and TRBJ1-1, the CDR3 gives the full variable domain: NAGVMQNPRHLVRRRGQEARLRCSPMKGHSHVYWYRQLPEEGLKFMVYLQKENIIDESGMPKERFSAEFPKEGPSILRIQQVVRGDSAAYFCASSPPLYSEAFFGQGTRLTVV.

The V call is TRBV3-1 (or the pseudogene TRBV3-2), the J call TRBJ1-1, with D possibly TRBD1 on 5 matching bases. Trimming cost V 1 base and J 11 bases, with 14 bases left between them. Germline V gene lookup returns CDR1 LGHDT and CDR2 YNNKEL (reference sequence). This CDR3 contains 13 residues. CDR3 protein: CASSQGQGISAFF. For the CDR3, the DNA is TGTGCCAGCAGCCAAGGGCAGGGCATTTCGGCTTTCTTT.

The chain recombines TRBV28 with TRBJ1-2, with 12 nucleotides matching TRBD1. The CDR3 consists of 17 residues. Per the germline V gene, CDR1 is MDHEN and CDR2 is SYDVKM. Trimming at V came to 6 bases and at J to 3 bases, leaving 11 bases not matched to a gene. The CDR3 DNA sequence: TGTGCCAGCAGCCTCTCCGGGACAGGGGGCGCTTACTATGGCTACACCTTC. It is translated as CASSLSGTGGAYYGYTF.

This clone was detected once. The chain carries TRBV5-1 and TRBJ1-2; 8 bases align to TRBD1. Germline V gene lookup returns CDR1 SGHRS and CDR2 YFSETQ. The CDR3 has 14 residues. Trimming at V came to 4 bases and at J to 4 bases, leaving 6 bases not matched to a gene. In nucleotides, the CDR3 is TGCGCCAGCAGCCCTGAACAGGGGGTCTATGGCTACACCTTC. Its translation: CASSPEQGVYGYTF.

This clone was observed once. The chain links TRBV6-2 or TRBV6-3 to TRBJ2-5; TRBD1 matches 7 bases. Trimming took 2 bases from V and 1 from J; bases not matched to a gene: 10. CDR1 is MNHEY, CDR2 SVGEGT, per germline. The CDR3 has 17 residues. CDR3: CASSYTLQGPSQETQYF. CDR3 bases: TGTGCCAGCAGTTACACCCTACAGGGGCCCAGCCAAGAGACCCAGTACTTC.

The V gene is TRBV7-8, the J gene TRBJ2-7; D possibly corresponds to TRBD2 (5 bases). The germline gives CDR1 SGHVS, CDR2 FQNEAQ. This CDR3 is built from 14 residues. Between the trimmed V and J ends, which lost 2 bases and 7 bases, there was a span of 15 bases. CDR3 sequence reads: CASSLYEGSIEQYF. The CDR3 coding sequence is TGTGCCAGCAGCTTATATGAGGGAAGTATTGAGCAGTACTTC.

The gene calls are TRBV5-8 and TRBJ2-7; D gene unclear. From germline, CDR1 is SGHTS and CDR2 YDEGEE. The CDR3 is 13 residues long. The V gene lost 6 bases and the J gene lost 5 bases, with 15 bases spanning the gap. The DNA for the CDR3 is TGTGCCAGCAATCTGGGCCGTTCGGACGAGCAGTACTTC. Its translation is CASNLGRSDEQYF.

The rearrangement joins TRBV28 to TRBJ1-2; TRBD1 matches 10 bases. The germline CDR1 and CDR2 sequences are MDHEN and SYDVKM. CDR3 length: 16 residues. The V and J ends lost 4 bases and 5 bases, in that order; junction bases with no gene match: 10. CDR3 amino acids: CASSSLRDRGQYGYTF. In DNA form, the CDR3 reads TGTGCCAGCAGTTCACTCCGGGACAGGGGCCAATATGGCTACACCTTC.